The rows below give T cell receptor beta chains drawn from one sample of a study of cytomegalovirus exposure and HLA in healthy donors. The method was immunoSEQ multiplex PCR; TCRdb's version includes in-frame clones alone and lacks a portion of them. The sample has roughly 180,000 clones, 77% seen once. What was sequenced was PBMCs. These receptors originate from a woman in her 30s in good health and CMV-seropositive. CDR3s include the opening cysteine and the closing phenylalanine or tryptophan. D genes are given only for firm matches. For some rows the clone size is stated as once, few or many, or as a class when expanded; others skip it.

TRBJ2-2 | TRBV6-1 | 17 | many | . | CASSEPRAGLFSGELFF | TGTGCCAGCAGTGAACCCCGGGCGGGTTTGTTCTCCGGGGAGCTGTTTTTT
TRBJ1-2 | TRBV28 | 12 | . | TRBD1 | CASSSTGKGYTF | TGTGCCAGCAGTTCGACAGGGAAGGGCTACACCTTC
TRBJ2-5 | TRBV28 | 15 | . | TRBD2 | CASSDIAGGVETQYF | TGTGCCAGCAGTGACATAGCGGGAGGAGTGGAGACCCAGTACTTC
TRBJ2-5 | TRBV18 | 17 | . | . | CASSLRPGTASQETQYF | TGTGCCAGCTCACTTCGTCCCGGGACTGCAAGCCAAGAGACCCAGTACTTC
TRBJ2-3 | TRBV12-5 | 14 | . | TRBD1 | CASGHDRGRDTQYF | TGTGCTAGTGGCCACGACAGGGGTAGAGATACGCAGTATTTT
TRBJ1-1 | TRBV7-9 | 14 | . | TRBD1 | CASSQQGARTEAFF | TGTGCCAGCAGCCAACAGGGGGCGAGGACTGAAGCTTTCTTT
TRBJ2-3 | TRBV18 | 17 | . | TRBD2 | CASSPRLLAGSTDTQYF | TGTGCCAGCTCACCACGTCTACTAGCGGGTAGCACAGATACGCAGTATTTT
TRBJ2-3 | TRBV5-1 | 13 | . | . | CACAPGAQDTQYF | TGCGCCTGTGCCCCTGGGGCCCAGGATACGCAGTATTTT
TRBJ1-1 | TRBV9 | 15 | . | . | CASSVSGNGWTEAFF | TGTGCCAGCAGCGTATCAGGGAATGGGTGGACTGAAGCTTTCTTT
TRBJ2-2 | TRBV5-1 | 17 | few | TRBD1 | CASSLDPDRADTGELFF | TGCGCCAGCAGCTTGGATCCGGACAGGGCGGACACCGGGGAGCTGTTTTTT
TRBJ1-2 | TRBV6-5 | 15 | few | . | CASRGRGRDNYGYTF | TGTGCCAGCAGGGGCAGGGGAAGGGATAACTATGGCTACACCTTC
TRBJ2-2 | TRBV2 | 14 | . | TRBD1 | CASTGQGATGELFF | TGTGCCAGCACAGGACAGGGGGCCACCGGGGAGCTGTTTTTT
TRBJ2-1 | TRBV9 | 15 | few | . | CASSLRERGLGEQFF | TGTGCCAGCAGCCTTCGGGAGAGGGGGCTCGGAGAGCAGTTCTTC
TRBJ1-1 | TRBV19 | 14 | . | . | CASSVQDWDSEAFF | TGTGCCAGTAGTGTCCAGGACTGGGATTCTGAAGCTTTCTTT
TRBJ2-7 | TRBV9 | 14 | . | TRBD1 | CASSPSGQHYEQYF | TGTGCCAGCAGCCCATCGGGACAGCACTACGAGCAGTACTTC
TRBJ2-5 | TRBV28 | 13 | few | TRBD1 | CASRGQGEKTQYF | TGTGCCAGCCGGGGACAGGGGGAAAAGACCCAGTACTTC
TRBJ2-1 | TRBV2 | 16 | . | TRBD1 | CASKGRSGTGGNEQFF | TGTGCCAGCAAGGGGCGGAGTGGGACAGGGGGCAATGAGCAGTTCTTC
TRBJ1-2 | TRBV10-3 | 13 | . | . | CAISPDSNYGYTF | TGTGCCATCAGCCCCGACAGTAACTATGGCTACACCTTC
TRBJ1-2 | TRBV5-6 | 15 | . | . | CASSLVAGKGYGYTF | TGTGCCAGCAGCTTGGTCGCGGGAAAGGGGTATGGCTACACCTTC
TRBJ1-1 | TRBV4-1 | 14 | . | TRBD1 | CASSQGNRGAEAFF | TGCGCCAGCAGCCAAGGAAACAGGGGCGCTGAAGCTTTCTTT
TRBJ1-2 | TRBV6-5 | 13 | . | . | CASSYPGNYGYTF | TGTGCCAGCAGTTATCCAGGAAACTATGGCTACACCTTC
TRBJ2-1 | TRBV5-1 | 15 | few | . | CASSLGGSFYNEQFF | TGCGCCAGCAGCTTGGGCGGGTCTTTTTACAATGAGCAGTTCTTC
TRBJ1-1 | TRBV5-1 | 16 | few | TRBD1 | CASSPDRASIYTEAFF | TGCGCCAGCAGCCCGGACAGGGCCTCAATTTACACTGAAGCTTTCTTT
TRBJ1-1 | TRBV4-1 | 12 | . | . | CASSQDAAEAFF | TGCGCCAGCAGCCAAGATGCGGCAGAAGCTTTCTTT
TRBJ2-1 | TRBV5-5 | 15 | . | . | CASSLGLASYNEQFF | TGTGCCAGCAGCTTGGGGCTAGCGAGCTACAATGAGCAGTTCTTC
TRBJ2-7 | TRBV30 | 13 | . | TRBD1 | CAWRGTGGGEQYF | TGTGCCTGGAGGGGTACAGGGGGAGGCGAGCAGTACTTC
TRBJ2-7 | TRBV7-8 | 16 | . | TRBD2 | CASTPGLAGGGYEQYF | TGTGCCAGCACCCCTGGGCTAGCGGGAGGGGGCTACGAGCAGTACTTC
TRBJ2-3 | TRBV28 | 14 | . | . | CASLRAGNTDTQYF | TGTGCCAGCCTCCGGGCAGGGAACACAGATACGCAGTATTTT
TRBJ2-1 | TRBV5-6 | 16 | . | . | CASSLQGYGAYNEQFF | TGTGCCAGCAGCCTACAAGGGTACGGGGCCTACAATGAGCAGTTCTTC
TRBJ2-1 | TRBV7-2 | 16 | . | TRBD2 | CASSFGSGRAGNEQFF | TGTGCCAGCAGCTTTGGAAGCGGGAGGGCTGGGAATGAGCAGTTCTTC
TRBJ2-7 | TRBV27 | 14 | . | TRBD2 | CASSFASGSNEQYF | TGTGCCAGCAGTTTCGCTAGCGGGAGCAACGAGCAGTACTTC
TRBJ2-7 | TRBV19 | 14 | few | . | CASSMVSGSYEQYF | TGTGCCAGTAGTATGGTCAGCGGTTCCTACGAGCAGTACTTC
TRBJ1-2 | TRBV28 | 13 | . | . | CASSLSTGGGYTF | TGTGCCAGCAGTTTATCTACTGGGGGGGGCTACACCTTC
TRBJ2-7 | TRBV27 | 14 | . | TRBD2 | CASSFETSEYEQYF | TGTGCCAGCAGTTTCGAGACTAGCGAATACGAGCAGTACTTC
TRBJ2-2 | TRBV2 | 13 | . | . | CANMDKNTGELFF | TGTGCCAACATGGACAAGAACACCGGGGAGCTGTTTTTT
TRBJ2-3 | TRBV5-6 | 16 | few | TRBD2 | CASSLILAGGTDTQYF | TGTGCCAGCAGCTTGATACTAGCGGGAGGGACAGATACGCAGTATTTT
TRBJ1-4 | TRBV5-1 | 14 | . | . | CASSAGLDLEKLFF | TGCGCCAGCAGCGCGGGCCTGGACCTCGAAAAACTGTTTTTT
TRBJ1-4 | TRBV28 | 13 | . | . | CASSWGGGEKLFF | TGTGCCAGCAGTTGGGGCGGTGGGGAAAAACTGTTTTTT
TRBJ1-2 | TRBV4-2 | 15 | . | TRBD1 | CASSQDQGADYGYTF | TGTGCCAGCAGCCAAGATCAGGGGGCAGATTATGGCTACACCTTC
TRBJ1-5 | TRBV7-8 | 15 | . | . | CASSLDRGYNQPQHF | TGTGCCAGCAGCTTAGATAGGGGGTACAATCAGCCCCAGCATTTT
TRBJ2-5 | TRBV5-6 | 15 | . | . | CASSPGQLLQETQYF | TGTGCCAGCAGCCCTGGACAGTTACTACAAGAGACCCAGTACTTC
TRBJ1-5 | TRBV4-1 | 16 | . | . | CASSQGGGVGNQPQHF | TGCGCCAGCAGCCAAGGCGGGGGCGTCGGCAATCAGCCCCAGCATTTT
TRBJ1-1 | TRBV19 | 17 | few | . | CASTSIRAGGMNTEAFF | TGTGCCAGTACTTCTATCCGGGCAGGAGGCATGAACACTGAAGCTTTCTTT
TRBJ2-5 | TRBV6-1 | 16 | few | TRBD2 | CASSEEDLAVQETQYF | TGTGCCAGCAGTGAAGAGGATCTAGCGGTGCAAGAGACCCAGTACTTC
TRBJ2-1 | TRBV9 | 17 | . | TRBD2 | CASSAYLGGSSYNEQFF | TGTGCCAGCAGCGCATATCTGGGCGGGAGCTCCTACAATGAGCAGTTCTTC
TRBJ2-7 | TRBV6-5 | 14 | . | TRBD2 | CASRLAGSSYEQYF | TGTGCCAGCAGACTAGCGGGTAGCTCCTACGAGCAGTACTTC
TRBJ1-2 | TRBV4-3 | 15 | . | . | CASSQDRGLSYGYTF | TGCGCCAGCAGCCAAGATAGAGGACTCAGCTATGGCTACACCTTC
TRBJ2-7 | TRBV5-6 | 16 | . | TRBD1 | CASSLLGRGLSYEQYF | TGTGCCAGCAGCTTACTCGGAAGGGGGCTCTCCTACGAGCAGTACTTC
TRBJ2-5 | TRBV29-1 | 13 | . | TRBD1 | CSLNVGGQGPQYF | TGCAGCCTCAACGTAGGGGGACAGGGGCCCCAGTACTTC
TRBJ1-2 | TRBV5-1 | 15 | . | . | CASSLGGTLSYGYTF | TGCGCCAGCAGCTTGGGCGGGACTTTGAGCTATGGCTACACCTTC
TRBJ1-2 | TRBV19 | 16 | . | . | CASSKPGHRPNYGYTF | TGTGCCAGTAGCAAACCGGGACACCGACCGAATTATGGCTACACCTTC
TRBJ1-2 | TRBV19 | 11 | once | . | CATKDPGGYTF | TGTGCCACCAAGGACCCGGGGGGCTACACCTTC